These T cell receptor beta chains were read from a single sample in a study of cytomegalovirus exposure and HLA in healthy donors. Using immunoSEQ multiplex PCR, the repertoire was profiled, and TCRdb retains in-frame clones only, with some absent. The sample yields roughly 84,000 clones, around 77% seen once. Sequenced material: PBMCs. The receptors derive from a middle-aged man in good health and CMV-seronegative. Both conserved end residues are part of each CDR3. Each record gives: clone size, V gene, J gene, D gene, CDR3 length, CDR3 DNA, CDR3 protein. D genes are given only for firm matches. Clone size appears in some rows only: once, few, many, or a class for an expanded clone.

>NA|TRBV21-1|TRBJ2-1|NA|12
TGTGCCAGCAGCAACAACCACTGGGAGCAGTTCTTC
CASSNNHWEQFF
>once|TRBV19|TRBJ2-7|NA|13
TGTGCCAGTAGTATTACGGGTTCCTACGAGCAGTACTTC
CASSITGSYEQYF
>NA|TRBV7-8|TRBJ1-3|TRBD1|15
TGTGCCAGCAGCTCCGGGACAGGGGATGGAAACACCATATATTTT
CASSSGTGDGNTIYF
>NA|TRBV28|TRBJ1-2|TRBD1|13
TGTGCCAGCAGTCAGGACAGGGCCTATGGCTACACCTTC
CASSQDRAYGYTF
>NA|TRBV2|TRBJ1-2|NA|12
TGTGCCAGCACCCCGGTTAACTATGGCTACACCTTC
CASTPVNYGYTF
>NA|TRBV30|TRBJ2-1|TRBD2|14
TGTGCCTGGTCCCAGCGGGGGGGCGAGAATGAGCAGTTCTTC
CAWSQRGGENEQFF
>NA|TRBV7-9|TRBJ2-5|TRBD2|17
TGTGCCAGCAGCCCCCGGACTAGCGGGGGAAAAAAAGAGACCCAGTACTTC
CASSPRTSGGKKETQYF
>NA|TRBV6-5|TRBJ2-7|TRBD1|16
TGTGCCAGCAGTTACGGGGACAGGCTGAGCTCCTACGAGCAGTACTTC
CASSYGDRLSSYEQYF
>NA|TRBV7-2|TRBJ1-6|TRBD1|16
TGTGCCAGCAGCTTCTCGGGACAGAGACCTTTCTCACCCCTCCACTTT
CASSFSGQRPFSPLHF
>NA|TRBV10-3|TRBJ2-1|TRBD2|13
TGTGCCACCGAGCGGGGGGAGGAAAATGAGCAGTTCTTC
CATERGEENEQFF
>NA|TRBV11-1|TRBJ1-1|NA|13
TGTGCCAGCAGCTTATACGAAAGGACAGAAGCTTTCTTT
CASSLYERTEAFF
>few|TRBV2|TRBJ1-2|TRBD1|14
TGTGCCAGTGGACCGGGACAGGGGGCGGATGGCTACACCTTC
CASGPGQGADGYTF